A selection of T cell receptor beta chains follows, all from one sample in a study of Graves' ophthalmopathy and Graves' hyperthyroidism. TCRdb ran MiXCR on the multiplex PCR reads and lists one entry per CDR3 protein. The sample lists about 150,000 distinct CDR3 sequences, approximately 38% occurring once. The sample comprised peripheral blood. Every receptor here comes from a woman between 40 and 50 years old with Graves' ophthalmopathy. Each CDR3 is given with its conserved first and last residue. The D gene is left open where the match is weak. The size entry is marked missing in some rows and otherwise reads once, few, many or a size class.

clone_size	d_call	v_call	j_call	cdr3_aa	cdr3_nt
many	.	TRBV19	TRBJ1-5	CASSIQGRGNQPQHF	TGTGCCAGTAGTATTCAAGGACGGGGCAATCAGCCCCAGCATTTT
many	TRBD2	TRBV7-9	TRBJ2-4	CASSQGTSGTIQYF	TGTGCCAGCAGCCAAGGGACTAGCGGGACCATTCAGTACTTC
.	.	TRBV12-3/TRBV12-4	TRBJ1-1	CASSFRRTDAEAFF	TGTGCCAGCAGTTTCAGACGGACTGACGCTGAAGCTTTCTTT
.	TRBD1	TRBV6-2/TRBV6-3	TRBJ2-5	CASNDRTGSGETQYF	TGTGCCAGCAACGACAGGACAGGGTCGGGAGAGACCCAGTACTTC
many	.	TRBV6-1	TRBJ1-2	CASSEQDSLYYGYTF	TGTGCCAGCAGTGAACAGGACAGTCTATACTATGGCTACACCTTC
few	.	TRBV7-9	TRBJ1-1	CASSSTGHLGTEAFF	TGTGCCAGCAGCTCGACGGGGCATTTGGGCACTGAAGCTTTCTTT
many	TRBD2	TRBV2	TRBJ2-5	CASSAPGGMRLAGNQETQYF	TGTGCCAGCAGTGCACCCGGGGGGATGAGACTAGCGGGGAACCAAGAGACCCAGTACTTC
many	TRBD1	TRBV19	TRBJ1-5	CASSKIPTGDSNQPQHF	TGTGCCAGTAGTAAAATCCCGACAGGGGATAGCAATCAGCCCCAGCATTTT
few	.	TRBV5-1	TRBJ1-1	CASSLELGQGNTEAFF	TGCGCCAGCAGCTTGGAGTTAGGGCAGGGTAATACTGAAGCTTTCTTT
.	.	TRBV29-1	TRBJ2-5	CSTPGVSGVDETQYF	TGCAGCACCCCTGGGGTTTCAGGGGTGGATGAGACCCAGTACTTC
many	.	TRBV29-1	TRBJ2-5	CSVRLGETQYF	TGCAGCGTACGGTTGGGAGAGACCCAGTACTTC
many	.	TRBV28	TRBJ1-2	CASRPSQGGTDGYTF	TGTGCCAGCAGGCCGAGTCAAGGAGGTACGGATGGCTACACCTTC
.	.	TRBV19	TRBJ1-2	CASIPSGAGLRYGYTF	TGTGCCAGTATCCCCAGCGGGGCAGGTCTACGCTATGGCTACACCTTC
many	TRBD2	TRBV7-8	TRBJ2-7	CASSPRTSSSYEQYF	TGTGCCAGCAGCCCGAGGACTAGCTCCTCCTACGAGCAGTACTTC
.	.	TRBV12-3/TRBV12-4	TRBJ2-5	CASSLQTVLQETQYF	TGTGCCAGCAGCCTACAGACAGTCCTTCAAGAGACCCAGTACTTC
many	.	TRBV7-2	TRBJ2-5	CASSEGTQETQYF	TGTGCCAGCAGCGAAGGGACACAAGAGACCCAGTACTTC
once	TRBD2	TRBV27	TRBJ2-2	CASSLLAGVTGELFF	TGTGCCAGCAGTTTACTAGCGGGAGTCACCGGGGAGCTGTTTTTT
many	.	TRBV28	TRBJ2-7	CASRPPGQIFYEQYF	TGTGCCAGCAGGCCCCCTGGACAGATTTTTTACGAGCAGTACTTC
.	.	TRBV6-5	TRBJ1-2	CASSYGRTAKEDYGYTF	TGTGCCAGCAGTTACGGACGGACGGCCAAGGAGGACTATGGCTACACCTTC
many	.	TRBV5-1	TRBJ1-2	CASSPSFNYGYTF	TGCGCCAGCAGCCCGTCCTTTAACTATGGCTACACCTTC
.	.	TRBV5-1	TRBJ2-7	CASRLMAATLGYEQYF	TGCGCCAGCAGGCTGATGGCTGCCACGCTGGGCTACGAGCAGTACTTC
.	TRBD2	TRBV6-2/TRBV6-3	TRBJ2-5	CASSYPGGSQETQYF	TGTGCCAGCAGTTACCCGGGGGGGAGCCAAGAGACCCAGTACTTC
once	.	TRBV12-3/TRBV12-4	TRBJ2-7	CASNAQGYEQYF	TGTGCCAGCAACGCACAGGGCTACGAGCAGTACTTC
many	.	TRBV27	TRBJ2-5	CASSSFGAGEETQYF	TGTGCCAGCAGTTCGTTCGGAGCCGGGGAGGAGACCCAGTACTTC
.	.	TRBV30	TRBJ1-2	CAWSVPRTAINYGYTF	TGTGCCTGGAGTGTACCCCGGACAGCGATTAACTATGGCTACACCTTC
.	.	TRBV6-5	TRBJ1-5	CASTSRFDQPQHF	TGTGCCAGCACTTCGAGGTTTGACCAGCCCCAGCATTTT
few	TRBD2	TRBV27	TRBJ2-7	CASSSSGRGVGQYF	TGTGCCAGCAGTTCCAGCGGGAGGGGAGTCGGGCAGTACTTC
.	.	TRBV7-2	TRBJ2-7	CASSLALGPYEQYF	TGTGCCAGCAGCCTCGCTTTGGGGCCTTACGAGCAGTACTTC
many	.	TRBV5-1	TRBJ1-1	CASSREGGTNTEAFF	TGCGCCAGCAGCCGAGAGGGGGGAACCAACACTGAAGCTTTCTTT
.	.	TRBV7-2	TRBJ1-1	CASSLLSGKTEAFF	TGTGCCAGCAGCTTATTGTCCGGTAAAACTGAAGCTTTCTTT
.	TRBD2	TRBV12-3/TRBV12-4	TRBJ2-7	CASSLTSGGSSYEQYF	TGTGCCAGCAGTTTGACTAGCGGAGGGAGCTCCTACGAGCAGTACTTC
.	TRBD1	TRBV30	TRBJ2-4	CAWSPSNRGKIQYF	TGTGCCTGGAGCCCAAGTAACAGGGGAAAGATTCAGTACTTC
few	.	TRBV6-1	TRBJ1-1	CASSEVALTFF	TGTGCCAGCAGCGAGGTGGCTTTGACTTTCTTT
many	.	TRBV2	TRBJ1-5	CASMRDNYSNQLQHF	TGTGCCAGCATGAGGGACAACTATAGCAATCAGCTCCAGCATTTT
.	.	TRBV28	TRBJ2-7	CASSSQMELATTYEQYF	TGTGCCAGCAGTTCACAGATGGAGCTAGCGACGACCTACGAGCAGTACTTC
many	TRBD1	TRBV19	TRBJ1-1	CASSNRGLNTEAFF	TGTGCCAGTAGTAACAGGGGATTGAACACTGAAGCTTTCTTT
.	.	TRBV28	TRBJ2-7	CASSFAGGEEYGEQYF	TGTGCCAGCAGTTTTGCTGGAGGGGAGGAGTATGGCGAGCAGTACTTC
once	TRBD1	TRBV12-3/TRBV12-4	TRBJ1-5	CASTWATGGNQPQHF	TGTGCCAGCACCTGGGCGACAGGGGGCAATCAGCCCCAGCATTTT
.	.	TRBV24-1	TRBJ2-7	CATSQRSSYEQYF	TGTGCCACCTCCCAGCGGAGCTCCTACGAGCAGTACTTC
.	.	TRBV6-5	TRBJ2-7	CASSYSSSGPYEQYF	TGTGCCAGCAGTTACTCGAGTTCAGGGCCCTACGAGCAGTACTTC
many	.	TRBV6-1	TRBJ2-7	CASNVEGLVSEQHF	TGTGCCAGCAATGTGGAAGGGTTAGTAAGCGAGCAGCACTTC
.	.	TRBV19	TRBJ1-1	CASSTLGNTEAFF	TGTGCCAGTAGCACTTTAGGGAACACTGAAGCTTTCTTT
many	TRBD1	TRBV5-6	TRBJ1-5	CASSEGTGGSNQPQHF	TGTGCCAGCAGCGAAGGGACAGGGGGAAGCAATCAGCCCCAGCATTTT
many	TRBD1	TRBV5-1	TRBJ2-7	CASSLRQGGYEQYF	TGCGCCAGCAGCTTGAGACAGGGGGGCTACGAGCAGTACTTC
many	.	TRBV18	TRBJ1-1	CASSRDTGKPEAFF	TGTGCCAGCTCGCGGGATACAGGGAAACCTGAAGCTTTCTTT